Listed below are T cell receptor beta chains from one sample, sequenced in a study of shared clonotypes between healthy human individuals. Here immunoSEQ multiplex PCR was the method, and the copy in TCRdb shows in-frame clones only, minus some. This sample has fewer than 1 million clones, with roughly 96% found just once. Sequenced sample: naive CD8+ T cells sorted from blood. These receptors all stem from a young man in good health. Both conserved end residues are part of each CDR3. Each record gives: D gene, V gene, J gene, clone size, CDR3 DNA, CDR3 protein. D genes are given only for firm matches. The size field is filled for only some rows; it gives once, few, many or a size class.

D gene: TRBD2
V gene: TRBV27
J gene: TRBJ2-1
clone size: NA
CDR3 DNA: TGTGCCAGCAGCCTAAGCTCTAGCGGGAGGGTCGTCGATGAGCAGTTCTTC
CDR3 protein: CASSLSSSGRVVDEQFF

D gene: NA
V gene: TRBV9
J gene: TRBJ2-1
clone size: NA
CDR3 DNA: TGTGCCAGCAGCGTAGAGGGGATTGGTACTGGGTACAATGAGCAGTTCTTC
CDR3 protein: CASSVEGIGTGYNEQFF

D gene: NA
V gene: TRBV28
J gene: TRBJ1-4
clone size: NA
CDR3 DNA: TGTGCCAGCAGTTTTGCGGGTTTCGCAACTAATGAAAAACTGTTTTTT
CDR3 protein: CASSFAGFATNEKLFF

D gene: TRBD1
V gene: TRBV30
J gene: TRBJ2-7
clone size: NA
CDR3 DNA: TGTGCCTGGAATGGCCGGGACAGAACCTACGAGCAGTACTTC
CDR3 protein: CAWNGRDRTYEQYF

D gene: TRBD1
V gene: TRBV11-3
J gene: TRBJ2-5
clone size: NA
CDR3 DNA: TGTGCCAGCAGCTTAAGGGGACAGGGGCCCCAAGAGACCCAGTACTTC
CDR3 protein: CASSLRGQGPQETQYF

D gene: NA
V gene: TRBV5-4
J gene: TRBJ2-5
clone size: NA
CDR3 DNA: TGTGCCAGCAGCTTGGGGGATGGATGGGAGACCCAGTACTTC
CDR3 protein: CASSLGDGWETQYF

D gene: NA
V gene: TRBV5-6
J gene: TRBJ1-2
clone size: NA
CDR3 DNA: TGTGCCAGCAGCCCAACTCCCGTAGGTGGCTACACCTTC
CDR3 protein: CASSPTPVGGYTF

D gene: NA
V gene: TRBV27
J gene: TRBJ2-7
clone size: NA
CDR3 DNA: TGTGCCAGCAGTTTACTTGCAGTGACAGGCCCCTACGAGCAGTACTTC
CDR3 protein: CASSLLAVTGPYEQYF

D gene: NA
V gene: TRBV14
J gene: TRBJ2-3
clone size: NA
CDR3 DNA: TGTGCCAGCAGCTGGGAGACAGATACGCAGTATTTT
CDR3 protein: CASSWETDTQYF

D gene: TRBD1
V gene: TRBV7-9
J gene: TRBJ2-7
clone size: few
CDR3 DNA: TGTGCCAGCAGCCAACCCGGGACAGCCTACGAGCAGTACTTC
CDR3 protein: CASSQPGTAYEQYF

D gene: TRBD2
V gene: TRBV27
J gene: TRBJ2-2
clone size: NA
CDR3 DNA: TGTGCCAGCAGTTCTTGGAGCGGGAGTCTCACCGGGGAGCTGTTTTTT
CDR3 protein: CASSSWSGSLTGELFF

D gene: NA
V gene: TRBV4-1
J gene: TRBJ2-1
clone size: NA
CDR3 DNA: TGCGCCAGCAGCCAACTCCGGGACTTAGAGGTCCATGAGCAGTTCTTC
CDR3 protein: CASSQLRDLEVHEQFF

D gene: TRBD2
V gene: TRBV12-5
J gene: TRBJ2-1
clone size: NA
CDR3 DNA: TGTGCTAGTGGTATTGCGGGAGGTATGAATGAGCAGTTCTTC
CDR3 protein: CASGIAGGMNEQFF

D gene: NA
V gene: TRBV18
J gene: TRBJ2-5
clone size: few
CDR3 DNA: TGTGCCAGCTCACCATGGTACTCAGGGGTGGGAGAGACCCAGTACTTC
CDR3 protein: CASSPWYSGVGETQYF

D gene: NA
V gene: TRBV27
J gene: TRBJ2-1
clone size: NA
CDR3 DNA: TGTGCCAGCAGTATTCGAATGGGGGGAGATGAGCAGTTCTTC
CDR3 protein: CASSIRMGGDEQFF

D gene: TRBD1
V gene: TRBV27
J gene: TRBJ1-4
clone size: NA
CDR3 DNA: TGTGCCAGCAGTTCCTCCAGGGGGCTGGCAACTAATGAAAAACTGTTTTTT
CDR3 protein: CASSSSRGLATNEKLFF

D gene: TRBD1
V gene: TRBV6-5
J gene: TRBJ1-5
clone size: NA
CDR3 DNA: TGTGCCAGCAGCCTAGGGGGCTCTAGCAATCAGCCCCAGCATTTT
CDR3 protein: CASSLGGSSNQPQHF

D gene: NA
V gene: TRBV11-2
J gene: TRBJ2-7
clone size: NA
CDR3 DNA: TGTGCCAGCAGCCTTGGGGTCAGTCCCGAAAACATCCACGAGCAGTACTTC
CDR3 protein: CASSLGVSPENIHEQYF

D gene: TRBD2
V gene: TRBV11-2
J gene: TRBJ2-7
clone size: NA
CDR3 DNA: TGTGCCAGCAGCTTAACTTGGGGGCTAGCGGGAGAGGGGTCTAACGAGCAGTACTTC
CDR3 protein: CASSLTWGLAGEGSNEQYF

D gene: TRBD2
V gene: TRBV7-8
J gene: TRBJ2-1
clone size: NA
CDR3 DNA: TGTGCCAGCAGCCCCTTCCCGTCTAGCGGGAGGATCGATGAGCAGTTCTTC
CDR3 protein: CASSPFPSSGRIDEQFF

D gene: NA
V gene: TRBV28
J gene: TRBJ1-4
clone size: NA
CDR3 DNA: TGTGCCAGCAGAAAGACATGGCGTGAAAAACTGTTTTTT
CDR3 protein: CASRKTWREKLFF

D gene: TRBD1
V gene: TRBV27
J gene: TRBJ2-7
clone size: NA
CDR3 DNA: TGTGCCACCCAGGACAGGAGGAGCTCCTACGAGCAGTACTTC
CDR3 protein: CATQDRRSSYEQYF

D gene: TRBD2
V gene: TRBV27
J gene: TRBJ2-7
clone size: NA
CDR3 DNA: TGTGCCAGCAGTTTATCGATCAGCGGGAGCTACGAGCAGTACTTC
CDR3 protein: CASSLSISGSYEQYF

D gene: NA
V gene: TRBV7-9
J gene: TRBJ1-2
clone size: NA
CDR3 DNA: TGTGCCAGCAAACAGGTCGGCGGGGACTATGGCTACACCTTC
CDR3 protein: CASKQVGGDYGYTF

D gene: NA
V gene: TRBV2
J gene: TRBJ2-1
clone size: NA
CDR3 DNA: TGTGCCAGCAGTGCGGCGCGTGTCTACAATGAGCAGTTCTTC
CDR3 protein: CASSAARVYNEQFF

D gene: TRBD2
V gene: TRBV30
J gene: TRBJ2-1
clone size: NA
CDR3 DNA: TGTGCCGGGACCGGGACTATCTCCTACAATGAGCAGTTCTTC
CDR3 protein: CAGTGTISYNEQFF

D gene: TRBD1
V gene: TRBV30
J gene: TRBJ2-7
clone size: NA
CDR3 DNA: TGTGCCTGGGACCCGGGACAGAGCTACGAGCAGTACTTC
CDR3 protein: CAWDPGQSYEQYF

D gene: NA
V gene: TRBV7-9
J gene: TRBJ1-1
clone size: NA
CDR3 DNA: TGTGCCAGCAGCTTGGGTGTCCAGAACACTGAAGCTTTCTTT
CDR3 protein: CASSLGVQNTEAFF

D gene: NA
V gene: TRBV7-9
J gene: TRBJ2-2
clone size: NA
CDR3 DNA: TGTGCCAGCAGCTTTACTTTGGGAATCCTAGCCGGGGAGCTGTTTTTT
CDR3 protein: CASSFTLGILAGELFF

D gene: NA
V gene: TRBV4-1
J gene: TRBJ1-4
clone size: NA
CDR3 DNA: TGCGCCAGCAGCCAAGTCCCGGGAGAGAATGAAAAACTGTTTTTT
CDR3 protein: CASSQVPGENEKLFF

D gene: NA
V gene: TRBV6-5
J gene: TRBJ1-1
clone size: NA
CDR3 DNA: TGTGCCAGCAGTTACTCGAACGGAATGAACACTGAAGCTTTCTTT
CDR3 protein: CASSYSNGMNTEAFF

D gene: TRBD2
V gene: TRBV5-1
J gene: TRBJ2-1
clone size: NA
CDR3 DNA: TGCGCCAGCCGTGCAGCGGGAGTCGACTACAATGAGCAGTTCTTC
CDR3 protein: CASRAAGVDYNEQFF

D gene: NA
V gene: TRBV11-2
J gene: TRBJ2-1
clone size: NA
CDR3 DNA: TGTGCCAGCAGCTCAGCCTCGGATACGAGCTCCTACAATGAGCAGTTCTTC
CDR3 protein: CASSSASDTSSYNEQFF

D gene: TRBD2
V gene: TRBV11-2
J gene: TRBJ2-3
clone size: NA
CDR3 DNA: TGTGCCAGCAGCTTAGCCCGAAAGACAGCGGGAATCGGCACAGATACGCAGTATTTT
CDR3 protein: CASSLARKTAGIGTDTQYF

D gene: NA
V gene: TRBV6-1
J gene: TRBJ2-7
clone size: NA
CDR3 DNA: TGTGCCAGCAGTGAATATAAGGGACCCTACGAGCAGTACTTC
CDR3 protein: CASSEYKGPYEQYF

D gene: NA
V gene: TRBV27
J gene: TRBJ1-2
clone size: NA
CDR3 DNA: TGTGCCAGCAGTTTGAAGGGGCTAGCCTATGGCTACACCTTC
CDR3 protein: CASSLKGLAYGYTF

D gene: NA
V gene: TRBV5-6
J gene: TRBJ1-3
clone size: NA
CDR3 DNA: TGTGCCAGCAGCTTGGGAGTTATCTCTGGAAACACCATATATTTT
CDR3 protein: CASSLGVISGNTIYF

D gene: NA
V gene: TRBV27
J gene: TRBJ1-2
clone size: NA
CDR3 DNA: TGTGCCAGCAGGATTACAGGGCTAACTGACTATGGCTACACCTTC
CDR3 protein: CASRITGLTDYGYTF

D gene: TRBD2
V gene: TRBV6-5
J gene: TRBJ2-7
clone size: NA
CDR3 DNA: TGTGCCAGCAGTTGGGGACTAGCCTACGAGCAGTACTTC
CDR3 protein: CASSWGLAYEQYF

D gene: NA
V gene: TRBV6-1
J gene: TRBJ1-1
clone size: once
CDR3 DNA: TGTGCCAGCAGTGAATGGAGGAACACTGAAGCTTTCTTT
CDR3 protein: CASSEWRNTEAFF

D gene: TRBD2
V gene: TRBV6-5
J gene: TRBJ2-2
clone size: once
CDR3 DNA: TGTGCCAGCAGTATAGCGGGATCGAACACCGGGGAGCTGTTTTTT
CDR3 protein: CASSIAGSNTGELFF

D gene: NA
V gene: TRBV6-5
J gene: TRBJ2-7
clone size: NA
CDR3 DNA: TGTGCCAGCGGTAACCCGGGACCTTCAGAGCAGTACTTC
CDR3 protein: CASGNPGPSEQYF

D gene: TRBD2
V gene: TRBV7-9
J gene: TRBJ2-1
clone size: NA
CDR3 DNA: TGTGCCAGCAGGACTAGCGGGAGGGCCAATGAGCAGTTCTTC
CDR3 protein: CASRTSGRANEQFF

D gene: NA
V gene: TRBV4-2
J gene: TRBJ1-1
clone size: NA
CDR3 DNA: TGTGCCAGCAGCCAAGGGTTAGGAAACACTGAAGCTTTCTTT
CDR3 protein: CASSQGLGNTEAFF

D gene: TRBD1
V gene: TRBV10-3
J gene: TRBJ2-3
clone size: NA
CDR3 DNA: TGTGCCAACGGACAGGGCAGCACAGATACGCAGTATTTT
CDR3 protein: CANGQGSTDTQYF

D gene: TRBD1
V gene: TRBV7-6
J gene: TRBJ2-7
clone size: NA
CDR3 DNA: TGTGCCAGCAGCTTGACAGGGAACTACGAGCAGTACTTC
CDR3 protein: CASSLTGNYEQYF

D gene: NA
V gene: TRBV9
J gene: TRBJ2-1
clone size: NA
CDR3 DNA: TGTGCCAGCAGCGTATCCGGCAATGAGCAGTTCTTC
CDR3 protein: CASSVSGNEQFF

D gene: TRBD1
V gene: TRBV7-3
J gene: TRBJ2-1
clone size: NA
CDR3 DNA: TGTGCCAGCAGCGCGACAGGGTTGGACAATGAGCAGTTCTTC
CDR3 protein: CASSATGLDNEQFF

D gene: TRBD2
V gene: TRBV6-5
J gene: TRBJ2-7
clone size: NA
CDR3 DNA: TGTGCCAGCAGTTACTCGGCTAGCGGAGACGAGCAGTACTTC
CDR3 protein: CASSYSASGDEQYF

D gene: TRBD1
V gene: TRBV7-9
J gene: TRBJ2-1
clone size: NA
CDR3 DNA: TGTGCCAGCAGCGATACCGGGACAGGGGCATATGAGCAGTTCTTC
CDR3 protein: CASSDTGTGAYEQFF

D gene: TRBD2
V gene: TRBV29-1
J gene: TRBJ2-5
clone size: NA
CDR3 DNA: TGCAGTAAGAGGGGACTAGCGGGAGAGACCCAGTACTTC
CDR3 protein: CSKRGLAGETQYF

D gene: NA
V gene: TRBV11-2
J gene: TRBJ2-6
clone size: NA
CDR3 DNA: TGTGCCAGCAGCTTCGACACCTCTGGGGCCAACGTCCTGACTTTC
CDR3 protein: CASSFDTSGANVLTF

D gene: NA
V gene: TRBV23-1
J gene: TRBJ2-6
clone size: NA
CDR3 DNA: TGCGCCAGCAGTCTTAGCGCACAAAGTCGGGCCAACGTCCTGACTTTC
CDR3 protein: CASSLSAQSRANVLTF